The present T cell receptor (beta chain) was sequenced within a study of OX40 agonist ivuxolimab in advanced cancers. Profiling relied on immunoSEQ multiplex PCR, and the TCRdb table lists in-frame clones only, not all of them. The table records tens of thousands of clones, more than 85% of them present only once. Germline-derived CDR1 and CDR2 are SGHNT and YENEEA. With V trimmed by 1 base and J by 8 bases, 15 bases remained unmatched. This CDR3 has 17 amino acids. The TCR comes from an adult with an advanced solid tumor such as melanoma, head and neck, liver or kidney cancer. The sequencing here drew on CD4+ or CD8+ T cells sorted from blood, taken in a trial of the OX40 agonist ivuxolimab. This sequence joins TRBV11-3 and TRBJ1-2, with TRBD1 matching 8 bases. The CDR3: CASSLARYWTGKYGYTF. Here the CDR3 DNA reads TGTGCCAGCAGCTTAGCTCGGTATTGGACAGGGAAGTACGGCTACACCTTC. The whole variable domain, remainder taken from reference TRBV11-3 and TRBJ1-2, is EAGVVQSPRYKIIEKKQPVAFWCNPISGHNTLYWYLQNLGQGPELLIRYENEEAVDDSQLPKDRFSAERLKGVDSTLKIQPAELGDSAVYLCASSLARYWTGKYGYTFGSGTRLTVV.